This TCR beta chain emerged from a study of T-cell memory formation after mild COVID-19. In the study overall: There were largely donor-specific TCR clusters. Overall study findings and caveats: Cross-reactive memory seemingly joined, as some responding clones were found in pre-infection memory. Still unconfirmed is whether the second-wave clones peaking on day 37 recognized SARS-CoV-2. Contracting clones localized mainly to CM and EM when CD4+ and mainly to EMRA when CD8+.

TCRdb analysed the 5' RACE reads with MiXCR anew, one entry per CDR3 protein. The profile covers about 390,000 distinct CDR3 sequences, with 15% to 20% appearing a single time and 20% to 25% taken by the ten largest. Regarding this clonotype: Its cognate antigen is unknown.

The CDR3 totals 15 residues. The germline CDR1 and CDR2 sequences are LGHNA and YSLEER. The J segment lost 6 bases and the V segment lost 0 bases, leaving 7 bases of the junction unmatched. The V gene is TRBV4-3, the J gene TRBJ2-5, with 7 positions matching TRBD1. The receptor was derived from a man between 18 and 35 years old who had mild COVID-19 (a few samples of this study predate the infection). Cell type and time point are not known. The sequenced material came from PBMCs or a T cell subset sorted from them (not recorded which). In DNA, the CDR3 is TGCGCCAGCAGCCAAGATGCACAGGGGATGCAGACCCAGTACTTC. This sequence encodes CASSQDAQGMQTQYF.